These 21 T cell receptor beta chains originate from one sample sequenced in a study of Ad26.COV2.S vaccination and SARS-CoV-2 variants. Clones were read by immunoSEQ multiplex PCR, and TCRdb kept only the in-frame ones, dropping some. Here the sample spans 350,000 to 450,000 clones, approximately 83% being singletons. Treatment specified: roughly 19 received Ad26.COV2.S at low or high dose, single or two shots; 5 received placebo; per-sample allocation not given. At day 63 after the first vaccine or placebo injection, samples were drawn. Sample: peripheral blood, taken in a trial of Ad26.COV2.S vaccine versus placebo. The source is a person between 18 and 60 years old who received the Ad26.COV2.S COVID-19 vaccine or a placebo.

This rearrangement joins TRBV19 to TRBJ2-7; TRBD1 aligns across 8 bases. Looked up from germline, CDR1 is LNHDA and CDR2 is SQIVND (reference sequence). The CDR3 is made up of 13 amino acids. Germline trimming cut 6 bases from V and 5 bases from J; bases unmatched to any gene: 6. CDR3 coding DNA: TGTGCCAGTAGATCAGGGGGCGCGGACGAGCAGTACTTC. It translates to CASRSGGADEQYF.

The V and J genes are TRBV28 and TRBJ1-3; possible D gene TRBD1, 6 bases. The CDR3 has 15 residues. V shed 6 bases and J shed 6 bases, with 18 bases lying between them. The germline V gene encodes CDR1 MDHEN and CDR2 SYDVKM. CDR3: CASRPQGYGENTIYF. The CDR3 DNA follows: TGTGCCAGCAGACCACAGGGATACGGGGAAAACACCATATATTTT.

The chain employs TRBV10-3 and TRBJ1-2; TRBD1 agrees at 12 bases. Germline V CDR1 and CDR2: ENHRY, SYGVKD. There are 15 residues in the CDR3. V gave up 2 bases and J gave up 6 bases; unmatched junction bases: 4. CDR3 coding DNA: TGTGCCATCAGTGAGGGGGGACAGGGGGCAGATGGCTACACCTTC. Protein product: CAISEGGQGADGYTF.

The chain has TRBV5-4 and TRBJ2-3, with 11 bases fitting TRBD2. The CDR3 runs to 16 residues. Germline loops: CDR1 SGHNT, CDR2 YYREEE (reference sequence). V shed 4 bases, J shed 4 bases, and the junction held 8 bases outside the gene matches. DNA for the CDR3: TGTGCCAGCAGCGCGAAGGGACTAGCGGTGGCAGATACGCAGTATTTT. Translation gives CASSAKGLAVADTQYF.

As DNA, the CDR3 is TGTGCCAGCAGCTTCGAAGCTGAAGCTTTCTTT. This translates into CASSFEAEAFF. V gene TRBV7-2 combines with J gene TRBJ1-1, with D unclear. There are 11 residues in the CDR3. V lost 3 bases to trimming and J lost 6 bases, with 5 bases between them. The germline gives CDR1 SGHTA, CDR2 FQGNSA.

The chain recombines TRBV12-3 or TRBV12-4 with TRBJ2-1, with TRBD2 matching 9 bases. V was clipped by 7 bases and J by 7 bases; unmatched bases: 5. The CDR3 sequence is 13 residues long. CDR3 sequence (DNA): TGTGCCAGCACCCTAGCGGGATGGAATGAGCAGTTCTTC. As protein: CASTLAGWNEQFF.

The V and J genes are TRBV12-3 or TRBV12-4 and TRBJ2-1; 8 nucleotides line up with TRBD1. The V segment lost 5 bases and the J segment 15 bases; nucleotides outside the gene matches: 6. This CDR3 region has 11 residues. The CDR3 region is CASSEDREAFF. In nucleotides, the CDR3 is TGTGCCAGCAGTGAGGACAGGGAGGCGTTCTTC.

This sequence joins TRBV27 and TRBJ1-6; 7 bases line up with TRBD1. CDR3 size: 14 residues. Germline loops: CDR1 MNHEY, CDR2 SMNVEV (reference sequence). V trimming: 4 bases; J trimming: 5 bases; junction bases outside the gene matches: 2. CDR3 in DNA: TGTGCCAGCAGTTCACAGGGGAATAATTCACCCCTCCACTTT. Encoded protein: CASSSQGNNSPLHF.

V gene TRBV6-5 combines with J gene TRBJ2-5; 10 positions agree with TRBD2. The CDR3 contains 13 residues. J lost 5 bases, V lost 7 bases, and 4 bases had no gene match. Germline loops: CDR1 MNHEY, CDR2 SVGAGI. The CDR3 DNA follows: TGTGCCAGCACAGCGGGGGGGTTTGAGACCCAGTACTTC. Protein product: CASTAGGFETQYF.

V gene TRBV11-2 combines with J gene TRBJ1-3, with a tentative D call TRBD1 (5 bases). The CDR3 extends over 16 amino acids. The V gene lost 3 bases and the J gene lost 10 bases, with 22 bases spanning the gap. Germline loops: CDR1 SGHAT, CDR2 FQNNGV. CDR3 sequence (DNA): TGTGCCAGCAGCTTCCACCGGGGGGGAAGGGGTGAAACCATATATTTT. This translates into CASSFHRGGRGETIYF.

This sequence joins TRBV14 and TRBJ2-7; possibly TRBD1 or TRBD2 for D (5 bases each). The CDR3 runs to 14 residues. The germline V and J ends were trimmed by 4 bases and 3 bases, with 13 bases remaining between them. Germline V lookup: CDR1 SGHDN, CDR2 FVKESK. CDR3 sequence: CASSPWGGLYEQYF. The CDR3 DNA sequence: TGTGCCAGCAGCCCTTGGGGCGGACTCTACGAGCAGTACTTC.

The DNA of the CDR3 is TGTGCCAGCAGCTGGGGAGGGACGGCGAACACCGGGGAGCTGTTTTTT. It is translated as CASSWGGTANTGELFF. The chain is built from TRBV5-4 and TRBJ2-2; 7 nucleotides align to TRBD2. V was pared by 3 bases and J by 0 bases, with 5 bases of the junction left unmatched. The CDR3 has 16 residues. The germline CDR1 and CDR2 sequences are SGHNT and YYREEE (reference sequence). The whole variable domain, remainder taken from reference TRBV5-4 and TRBJ2-2, is ETGVTQSPTHLIKTRGQQVTLRCSSQSGHNTVSWYQQALGQGPQFIFQYYREEENGRGNFPPRFSGLQFPNYSSELNVNALELDDSALYLCASSWGGTANTGELFFGEGSRLTVL.

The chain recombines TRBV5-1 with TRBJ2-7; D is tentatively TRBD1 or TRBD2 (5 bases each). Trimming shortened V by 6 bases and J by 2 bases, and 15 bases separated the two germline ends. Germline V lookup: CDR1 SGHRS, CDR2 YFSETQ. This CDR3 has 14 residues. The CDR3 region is CASNDPRGAYEQYF. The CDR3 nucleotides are TGCGCCAGCAACGACCCTCGAGGGGCCTACGAGCAGTACTTC. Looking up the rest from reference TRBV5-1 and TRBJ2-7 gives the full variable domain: KAGVTQTPRYLIKTRGQQVTLSCSPISGHRSVSWYQQTPGQGLQFLFEYFSETQRNKGNFPGRFSGRQFSNSRSEMNVSTLELGDSALYLCASNDPRGAYEQYFGPGTRLTVT.

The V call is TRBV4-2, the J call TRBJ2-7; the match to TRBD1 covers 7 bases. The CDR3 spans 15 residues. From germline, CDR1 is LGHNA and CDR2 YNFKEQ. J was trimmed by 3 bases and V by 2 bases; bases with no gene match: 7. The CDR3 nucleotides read TGTGCCAGCAGCCAACTCTCACAGGGGAACTACGAGCAGTACTTC. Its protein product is CASSQLSQGNYEQYF.

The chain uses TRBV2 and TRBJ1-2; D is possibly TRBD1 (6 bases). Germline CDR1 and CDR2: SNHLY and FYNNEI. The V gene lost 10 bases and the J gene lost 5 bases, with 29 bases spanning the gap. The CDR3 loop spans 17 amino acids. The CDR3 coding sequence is TGTGCCAACCAGTTGACAGGAGATGGCCCAGTTCCTTATGGCTACACCTTC. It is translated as CANQLTGDGPVPYGYTF.

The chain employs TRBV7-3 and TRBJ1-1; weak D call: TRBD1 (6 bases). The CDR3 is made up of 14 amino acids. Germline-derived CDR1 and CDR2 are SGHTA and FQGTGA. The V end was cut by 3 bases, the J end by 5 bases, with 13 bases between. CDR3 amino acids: CASSFQGQGTEAFF. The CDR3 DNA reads TGTGCCAGCAGCTTCCAGGGGCAGGGGACTGAAGCTTTCTTT.

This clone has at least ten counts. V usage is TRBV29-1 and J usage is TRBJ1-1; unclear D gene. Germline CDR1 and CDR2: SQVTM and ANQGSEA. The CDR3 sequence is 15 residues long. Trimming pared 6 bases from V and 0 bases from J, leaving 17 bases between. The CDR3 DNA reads TGCAGCGTCCGGCTCGGGGTGGGCTTGAACACTGAAGCTTTCTTT. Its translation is CSVRLGVGLNTEAFF. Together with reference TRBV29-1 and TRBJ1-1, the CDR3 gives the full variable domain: SAVISQKPSRDICQRGTSLTIQCQVDSQVTMMFWYRQQPGQSLTLIATANQGSEATYESGFVIDKFPISRPNLTFSTLTVSNMSPEDSSIYLCSVRLGVGLNTEAFFGQGTRLTVV.

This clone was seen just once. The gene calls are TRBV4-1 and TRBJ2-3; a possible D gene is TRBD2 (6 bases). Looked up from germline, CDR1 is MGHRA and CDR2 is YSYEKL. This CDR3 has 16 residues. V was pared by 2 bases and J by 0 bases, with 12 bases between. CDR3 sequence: CASSQLAYTSTDTQYF. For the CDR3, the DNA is TGCGCCAGCAGCCAACTAGCGTACACTAGCACAGATACGCAGTATTTT.

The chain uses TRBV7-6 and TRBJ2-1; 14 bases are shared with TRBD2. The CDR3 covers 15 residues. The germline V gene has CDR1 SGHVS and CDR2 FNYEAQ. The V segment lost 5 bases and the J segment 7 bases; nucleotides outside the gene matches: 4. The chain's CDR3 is CASSRTSGGKNEQFF. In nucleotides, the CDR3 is TGTGCCAGCAGCCGGACTAGCGGGGGGAAGAATGAGCAGTTCTTC.

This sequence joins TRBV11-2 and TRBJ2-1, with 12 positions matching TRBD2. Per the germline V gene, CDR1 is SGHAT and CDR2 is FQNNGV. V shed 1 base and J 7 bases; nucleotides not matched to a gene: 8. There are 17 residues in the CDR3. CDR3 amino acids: CASSLGVLAGGVNEQFF. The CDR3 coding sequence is TGTGCCAGCAGCTTAGGAGTACTAGCGGGAGGAGTAAATGAGCAGTTCTTC.

The CDR3 loop is CASRRTGSYEQYF. The CDR3 coding sequence is TGTGCCAGCCGGCGGACAGGGAGCTACGAGCAGTACTTC. V and J are TRBV27 and TRBJ2-7, with TRBD1 matching over 8 bases. Germline V lookup: CDR1 MNHEY, CDR2 SMNVEV (reference sequence). V shed 8 bases, J shed 3 bases, and the junction held 6 bases outside the gene matches. The CDR3 runs to 13 residues.